Following are 9 T cell receptor beta chains from one sample sequenced in a study of T cells after yellow fever vaccination. TCRdb reanalysed the 5' RACE reads using MiXCR and keeps one entry per CDR3 protein. The sample has roughly 94,000 distinct CDR3 sequences; approximately 9% are singletons. Sequencing was performed on CD8+ T cells not binding an NS4B(214-222) dextramer, sorted from PBMCs, taken roughly 14 days after the first yellow fever vaccination. These receptors were collected from a man younger than 35 who received the YFV17D yellow fever vaccine.

This clonotype has ten or more counts. The chain joins TRBV5-5 to TRBJ2-7; D might be TRBD1 (5 bases). The CDR3 length is 15 residues. The ends were cut back, 4 bases at V and 4 bases at J, with 18 bases in the middle. Per the germline V gene, CDR1 is SGHKS and CDR2 is YYEKEE (reference sequence). The CDR3 bases are TGTGCCAGCAGCCCAAAAAGGGGAAACCCGTACGAGCAGTACTTC. It yields the protein CASSPKRGNPYEQYF.

The sample holds a few counts of this clonotype. V usage is TRBV6-2 or TRBV6-3 and J usage is TRBJ2-7; D call uncertain. This CDR3 is built from 13 residues. Trimming removed 7 bases at V and 9 bases at J, with 19 bases between. Germline V gene data show CDR1 as MNHEY and CDR2 as SVGEGT. CDR3 region: CASKEFVQSGQYV. For the CDR3, the DNA is TGTGCCAGCAAGGAGTTCGTACAATCGGGGCAGTACGTC.

The rearrangement uses TRBV5-1 and TRBJ2-1, with D unresolved. Trimming cost V 2 bases and J 1 base, with 10 bases left between them. CDR1 and CDR2 from the germline V gene are SGHRS and YFSETQ. The CDR3 totals 15 residues. CDR3 protein: CASSFFQASYNEQFF. The CDR3 DNA reads TGCGCCAGCAGCTTCTTCCAGGCTTCCTACAATGAGCAGTTCTTC.

The chain uses TRBV12-3 or TRBV12-4 and TRBJ2-5, with 16 bases matching TRBD2. The CDR3 is made up of 17 amino acids. The trim removed 6 bases at V and 5 bases at J, leaving 9 bases unmatched. The CDR3 is CASSPGLAGGGRETQYF. The DNA for the CDR3 is TGTGCCAGCAGCCCGGGACTAGCGGGGGGGGGCCGTGAGACCCAGTACTTC.

The V and J genes are TRBV12-3 or TRBV12-4 and TRBJ2-7; no clear D. This CDR3 has 11 residues. The V and J ends lost 5 bases and 3 bases respectively, with 5 bases between them. CDR3 region: CASSRHYEQYF. DNA for the CDR3: TGTGCCAGCAGTCGACACTACGAGCAGTACTTC.

This clonotype appeared many times. The rearrangement joins TRBV10-2 to TRBJ2-7, with D perhaps TRBD1 (5 bases). V was shortened by 0 bases and J by 2 bases, with 8 bases between the two germline ends. Germline assignment: CDR1 WSHSY and CDR2 SAAADI. The CDR3 is 14 amino acids. CDR3 in DNA: TGCGCCAGCAGTGAGTCGTGGGGCCCCTACGAGCAGTACTTC. Translation: CASSESWGPYEQYF.

The sample holds a few counts of this clonotype. This chain links TRBV27 with TRBJ1-2; maybe TRBD1 (5 bases). CDR3 length: 15 residues. Germline CDR1 reads MNHEY; CDR2 reads SMNVEV (reference sequence). V was cut by 2 bases and J by 3 bases, with 13 bases left in between. The CDR3 DNA follows: TGTGCCAGCAGTTTAGTATTTGGGACGGACTATGGCTACACCTTC. It yields the protein CASSLVFGTDYGYTF.

The gene calls are TRBV27 and TRBJ2-7; 10 bases map to TRBD1. The junction had 5 bases not matched to a gene; V was cut back by 5 bases and J by 4 bases. Germline V CDR1 and CDR2: MNHEY, SMNVEV (reference sequence). The CDR3 is made up of 14 amino acids. Here the CDR3 DNA reads TGTGCCAGCAGTCTGACAGGGGGCGCTTACGAGCAGTACTTC. This codes for CASSLTGGAYEQYF.

This rearrangement joins TRBV21-1 to TRBJ2-1; the table's D call of TRBD1 was not tested on the DNA. TRBV21-1 is a recognized pseudogene. This CDR3 region has 16 residues. CDR3 protein: CASSARTGAFYNEQFF. CDR3 in DNA: TGTGCCAGCAGCGCCCGGACAGGGGCTTTTTACAATGAGCAGTTCTTC.